The rows below give T cell receptor beta chains drawn from one sample of a study of blood T cell repertoires in COVID-19. Some clones are missing from TCRdb's copy, which holds only in-frame ones; the method was immunoSEQ multiplex PCR. The table includes nearly 200,000 clones, 85% detected once. Sequencing used peripheral blood. These receptors were taken from a man in his 60s with COVID-19, enrolled during active disease. Each CDR3 is given with its conserved first and last residue. A D gene is named only where the DNA matches it firmly. Rows may omit the clone size; those that give it use once, few, many or a size class.

v_gene,abundance,j_gene,d_gene,CDR3nt,CDR3aa
TRBV7-8,NA,TRBJ2-1,NA,TGTGCCAGCAGCCCCCAAGAGAATGAGCAGTTCTTC,CASSPQENEQFF
TRBV14,once,TRBJ1-1,NA,TGTGCCAGCAGCCAAGCCTTCGACAGCTTGATCACTGAAGCTTTCTTT,CASSQAFDSLITEAFF
TRBV7-8,NA,TRBJ1-6,NA,TGTGCCAGCAGCCCGGACACTAATAATTCACCCCTCCACTTT,CASSPDTNNSPLHF
TRBV18,NA,TRBJ2-6,NA,TGTGCCAGCTCACCCGAGGGATATGGGGCCAACGTCCTGACTTTC,CASSPEGYGANVLTF
TRBV3-1/TRBV3-2,NA,TRBJ1-1,NA,TGTGCCAGCAGCCAAGATACGGGAGTGAACACTGAAGCTTTCTTT,CASSQDTGVNTEAFF
TRBV11-2,few,TRBJ2-3,NA,TGTGCCAGCAGCTTCGGGAGTAGCACAGATACGCAGTATTTT,CASSFGSSTDTQYF
TRBV5-1,NA,TRBJ1-5,TRBD1,TGCGCCAGCAGCCAAGGGGGCGCGGGTCAGCCCCAGCATTTT,CASSQGGAGQPQHF
TRBV5-4,NA,TRBJ2-7,NA,TGTGCCAGCAGCTTGGGTGGACAGTCCTACGAGCAGTACTTC,CASSLGGQSYEQYF
TRBV6-5,NA,TRBJ1-5,NA,TGTGCCAGCAGGACCGGGCGGGATCAGCCCCAGCATTTT,CASRTGRDQPQHF
TRBV6-5,NA,TRBJ1-5,NA,TGTGCCAGCGATACCAGCCAGGGAAGCCAGCCCCAGCATTTT,CASDTSQGSQPQHF
TRBV11-3,NA,TRBJ2-2,TRBD2,TGTGCCAGCAGCGCGGGAGTATCAGGCACCGGGGAGCTGTTTTTT,CASSAGVSGTGELFF
TRBV5-1,NA,TRBJ2-6,NA,TGCGCCAGCAGCTTTAGTCAGACAGGTGTCCTGACTTTC,CASSFSQTGVLTF
TRBV5-6,NA,TRBJ2-3,NA,TGTGCCAGCAGCTTGGTGGGGGGTAGATACACAGATACGCAGTATTTT,CASSLVGGRYTDTQYF
TRBV9,NA,TRBJ1-1,NA,TGTGCCAGCAGCGGACAGAAGAACACTGAAGCTTTCTTT,CASSGQKNTEAFF
TRBV3-1/TRBV3-2,NA,TRBJ1-1,NA,TGTGCCAGCAGCCCCCTAGAGGGCACTGAAGCTTTCTTT,CASSPLEGTEAFF
TRBV3-1/TRBV3-2,NA,TRBJ1-4,NA,TGTGCCAGCAGACTCTGGACAGAAAATGAAAAACTGTTTTTT,CASRLWTENEKLFF
TRBV2,NA,TRBJ2-5,TRBD1,TGTGCCAGCAGACCGGCACAGGGGTGGCAAGAGACCCAGTACTTC,CASRPAQGWQETQYF
TRBV7-9,NA,TRBJ2-3,NA,TGTGCCAGCAGCGCACAGCTCCCAGGGGGCACAGATACGCAGTATTTT,CASSAQLPGGTDTQYF
TRBV27,NA,TRBJ2-7,TRBD2,TGTGCCAGCAGTTACGCTAGCGGGAGGTACGAGCAGTACTTC,CASSYASGRYEQYF
TRBV7-2,NA,TRBJ2-1,NA,TGTGCCAGCAGCCCCCCCACGGGGACTTACAATGAGCAGTTCTTC,CASSPPTGTYNEQFF
TRBV5-1,NA,TRBJ2-5,TRBD1,TGCGCCAGCAGCAGGACAGGGAGTGAATCAGAGACCCAGTACTTC,CASSRTGSESETQYF
TRBV5-1,NA,TRBJ2-7,NA,TGCGCCAGCAGCTTGGATGGTCTAGAGCAGTACTTC,CASSLDGLEQYF
TRBV7-2,NA,TRBJ1-5,NA,TGTGCCAGCACAAAGGACTATCAGCCCCAGCATTTT,CASTKDYQPQHF
TRBV4-2,NA,TRBJ2-7,NA,TGTGCCAGCAGCCAAGATTGGACGGGAATCTACGAGCAGTACTTC,CASSQDWTGIYEQYF
TRBV27,NA,TRBJ2-7,NA,TGTGCCAGCAGCCCGTCTGCGGCGACCTACGAGCAGTACTTC,CASSPSAATYEQYF
TRBV18,NA,TRBJ1-5,NA,TGTGCCAGCTTCGCGGAGGTCAATCAGCCCCAGCATTTT,CASFAEVNQPQHF
TRBV6-5,NA,TRBJ2-2,NA,TGTGCCAGCGCTCGCGGAAGGAACACCGGGGAGCTGTTTTTT,CASARGRNTGELFF
TRBV4-1,NA,TRBJ2-1,TRBD2,TGCGCCAGCAGTTTTAGACTAGCGGTTCTAAATGGTGAGCAGTTCTTC,CASSFRLAVLNGEQFF
TRBV5-6,NA,TRBJ2-1,TRBD2,TGTGCCAGCAGCACGCCCGCTAGCGGGAGGGACAGCTCCTACAATGAGCAGTTCTTC,CASSTPASGRDSSYNEQFF
TRBV6-5,NA,TRBJ2-2,TRBD2,TGTGCCAGCAGTTACCGTAGCGGGAGGGCCTGGGGGGAGCTGTTTTTT,CASSYRSGRAWGELFF
TRBV19,NA,TRBJ2-6,TRBD2,TGTGCCAGTAGTGAGGGACTAGCGGGTTTCTCTGGGGCCAACGTCCTGACTTTC,CASSEGLAGFSGANVLTF
TRBV6-1,NA,TRBJ2-7,NA,TGTGCCAGCAGTGAAGAAACAGGGAACTACGAGCAGTACTTC,CASSEETGNYEQYF
TRBV5-4,NA,TRBJ1-1,NA,TGTGCCAGCAGCTTGGAGGCGGGGTTGACTGAAGCTTTCTTT,CASSLEAGLTEAFF